This record covers a single TCR beta chain. This clone occurred once. It has no known antigen specificity. No per-base quality is available; no much larger clone lies one base away. The data were obtained in a study of T cells and copy number aberrations in small-cell lung cancer (dated by TCRdb to the early 2020s). Study-wide context: Whole-exome sequencing of the same tumor regions was paired with TCR repertoire sequencing so that T cell metrics could be related to mutations and copy number aberrations. Tumor TCR data were available for roughly 17 patients, and approximately 14 patients had TCR data from both tumor and normal tissue. General findings and caveats noted by the study authors: Compared with adjacent lung tissue, tumors showed lower T-cell density, richness and clonality, although the density difference was not significant. All specimens were formalin-fixed paraffin-embedded tissue, which is known to introduce sequencing artifacts. A small sample size, resulting from surgical resection being uncommon in small-cell lung cancer, limited the study, and the findings need validation.

The immunoSEQ hsTCRB Kit, with multiplexed V- and J-gene primers, was used to amplify TCR-beta CDR3 regions from genomic DNA. Unique DNA barcodes were added in a second PCR, and the samples were pooled together with one negative control and one positive control. The pooled TCR-beta libraries were sequenced using a 150-cycle paired-end protocol on an Illumina MiSeq. As for the original processing: Raw sequencing data were processed by Adaptive Biotechnologies into a report with normalized, annotated TCR-beta repertoires. T-cell density was calculated by normalizing TCR-beta templates to usable DNA, with usable DNA estimated through amplification of housekeeping genes. Richness was defined as the count of unique rearrangements, and clonality was defined as 1 minus Pielou's evenness. TCRdb retrieved this table from immuneACCESS and kept in-frame rearrangements only. Not all clones are present; in checked studies, unresolved V genes account for under half, and no reason is known for the remainder. That table furnishes V, J and clone size, whereas the DNA furnished D and trimming. The sample has about 2,700 clones on record, roughly 80% of them singletons. Jointly, the top ten make up about 9.9% of the sample.

Patients with limited-stage small-cell lung cancer who underwent surgical resection in Hangzhou, China, between about 2007 and 2021 were included as donors. All donors were treated with upfront surgery without preoperative chemotherapy or radiotherapy, and immunotherapy was not given to any donor before or after surgery. In the sequenced cohort of 15 to 20 patients, every patient was either a smoker or a heavy second-hand smoker. Adjacent normal lung tissue was taken at least 2 cm away from the tumor margin, and two pathologists confirmed morphologically that the tissue was free of malignant cells. To characterize heterogeneity of the T cell repertoire, the study applied multi-region TCR-beta sequencing to resected limited-stage small-cell lung cancers and to tumor-adjacent lung tissue. Genomic DNA was extracted from FFPE tissue using the AllPrep DNA/RNA FFPE Kit (Qiagen). The germline ends are 12 bases apart after V is trimmed by 6 bases and J by 6 bases. From the germline V gene, CDR1 is MNHGY and CDR2 is SAAAGT. Reading from cysteine to phenylalanine, the CDR3 counts 13 amino acids. The entry retains the CDR3 DNA only, 39 bases that are in frame from base 1.

Here the chain combines TRBV6-8 and TRBJ1-3, with a weak D call of TRBD1 (5 bases match). This TCR came from a man aged 60 to 75 with small cell lung cancer. The sequenced material came from normal tissue next to the tumor. CDR3 protein: CASRETVINTIYF. The DNA is as follows: TGTGCCAGCAGAGAGACAGTAATAAACACCATATATTTT.